The clone carrying this T cell receptor beta chain was detected only a few times. Its specificity is not known. The source of the sample is a study of cytomegalovirus exposure and HLA in healthy donors. CDR3 size: 15 residues. Germline V gene lookup returns CDR1 ENHRY and CDR2 SYGVKD. The ends were cut back, 4 bases at V and 0 bases at J, with 12 bases in the middle. The PCR had 60 Vbeta and 13 Jbeta primers. TCRdb's table, derived via immunoSEQ multiplex PCR, lists solely in-frame clones and lacks some. The data contain more than 95,000 clones, under 65% of them singletons. Study-level findings and limits: When analyzed later, a missense DCLRE1C variant was found to be linked to TCR beta V- and J-gene trimming. Analyzed later, most CMV-associated TCR beta chains appeared HLA-restricted. Altogether, 160 or so TCR beta chains were recorded as cytomegalovirus-associated. In an earlier analysis, most TCR beta V segments were productive about 87% or about 30% of the time.

The chain carries TRBV10-3 and TRBJ1-2, with D possibly being TRBD1 (5 bases). The receptor was derived from a man aged 55-75 years in good health and CMV-seronegative. Sequencing was carried out using PBMCs. This chain's CDR3 is CAISADGGANYGYTF. The CDR3 nucleotides read TGTGCCATCAGTGCGGACGGGGGAGCTAACTATGGCTACACCTTC.